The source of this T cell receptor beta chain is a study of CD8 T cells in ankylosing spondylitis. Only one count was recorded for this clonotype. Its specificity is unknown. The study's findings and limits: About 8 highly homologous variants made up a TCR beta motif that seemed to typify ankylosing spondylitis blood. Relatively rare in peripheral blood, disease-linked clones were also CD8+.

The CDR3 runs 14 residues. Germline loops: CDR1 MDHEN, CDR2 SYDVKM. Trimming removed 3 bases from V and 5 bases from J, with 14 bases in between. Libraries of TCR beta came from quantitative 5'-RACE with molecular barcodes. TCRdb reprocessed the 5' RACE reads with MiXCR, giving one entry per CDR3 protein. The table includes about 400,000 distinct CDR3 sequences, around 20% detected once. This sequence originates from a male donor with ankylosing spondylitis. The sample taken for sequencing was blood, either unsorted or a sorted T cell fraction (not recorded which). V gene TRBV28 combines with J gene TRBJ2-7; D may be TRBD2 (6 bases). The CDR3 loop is CASSLAGIMDEQYF. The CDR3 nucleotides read TGTGCCAGCAGTTTGGCGGGGATCATGGACGAGCAGTACTTC.